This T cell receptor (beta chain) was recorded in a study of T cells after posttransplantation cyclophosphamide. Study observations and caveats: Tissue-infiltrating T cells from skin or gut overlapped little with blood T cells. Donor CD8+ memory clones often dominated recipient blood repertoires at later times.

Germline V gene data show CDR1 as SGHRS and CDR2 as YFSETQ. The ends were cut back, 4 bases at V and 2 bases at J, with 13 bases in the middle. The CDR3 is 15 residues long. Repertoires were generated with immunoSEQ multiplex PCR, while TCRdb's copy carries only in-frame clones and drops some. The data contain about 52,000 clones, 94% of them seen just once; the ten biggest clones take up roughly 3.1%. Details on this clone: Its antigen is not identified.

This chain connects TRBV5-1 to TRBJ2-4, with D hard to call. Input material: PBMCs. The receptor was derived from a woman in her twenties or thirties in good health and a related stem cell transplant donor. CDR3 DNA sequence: TGCGCCAGCAGCGTTGCCGAGAGAACCAAAAACATTCAGTACTTC. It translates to CASSVAERTKNIQYF.